This TCR beta chain was identified in a study of CD8 T cells in ankylosing spondylitis. The study, taken as a whole, reports: Clones linked to the disease showed a CD8+ phenotype. They occurred at relatively low frequencies in peripheral blood. The study identified a TCR beta motif of under 10 highly homologous variants that appeared characteristic of ankylosing spondylitis blood. Both synovial fluid and blood in reactive arthritis had previously been reported to carry some motif variants.

This CDR3 is built from 17 residues. The V gene end was trimmed by 3 bases and the J gene end by 1 base; junction bases not matched to a gene: 7. Looked up from germline, CDR1 is SGDLS and CDR2 is YYNGEE. Quantitative 5'-RACE with molecular barcodes was used to make the TCR beta libraries. Via MiXCR, TCRdb re-called the 5' RACE reads, giving one row per CDR3 protein. Of approximately 25,000 distinct CDR3 sequences listed, under 3% are singletons. In this sample, this clonotype turned up many times. What it binds is unknown. The clonotype was recovered from a female donor with ankylosing spondylitis or in good health (not recorded which). The V gene is TRBV9, the J gene TRBJ2-3; 11 nucleotides agree with TRBD2. The sample comprised blood, either unsorted or a sorted T cell fraction (not recorded which). The CDR3 DNA reads as TGTGCCAGCAGCGAATCTATTAGCGGGGGGGGCACAGATACGCAGTATTTT. This gives the protein CASSESISGGGTDTQYF. The full variable domain, in which reference TRBV9 and TRBJ2-3 provide the parts outside the CDR3, is DSGVTQTPKHLITATGQRVTLRCSPRSGDLSVYWYQQSLDQGLQFLIQYYNGEERAKGNILERFSAQQFPDLHSELNLSSLELGDSALYFCASSESISGGGTDTQYFGPGTRLTVL.